A selection of T cell receptor beta chains follows, all from one sample in a study of shared clonotypes between healthy human individuals. TCRdb's copy holds only in-frame clones and misses some; the assay was immunoSEQ multiplex PCR. Here the sample spans hundreds of thousands of clones, around three quarters being singletons. Specimen: memory CD4+ T cells sorted from blood. The receptor source for this set is a woman between 25 and 40 years old in good health. CDR3s include the opening cysteine and the closing phenylalanine or tryptophan. Each record gives: clone size, J gene, V gene, D gene, CDR3 protein, CDR3 DNA. D genes are given only for firm matches. A row's size may be missing; if present it is once, few, many or a size class.

clone_size: NA
j_call: TRBJ2-3
v_call: TRBV4-1
d_call: TRBD2
cdr3_aa: CASSQTLAGVPKVDTQYF
cdr3_nt: TGCGCCAGCAGCCAGACCTTAGCGGGAGTCCCGAAGGTAGATACGCAGTATTTT

clone_size: NA
j_call: TRBJ2-7
v_call: TRBV6-1
d_call: TRBD2
cdr3_aa: CASASGRALAYEQYF
cdr3_nt: TGTGCCAGCGCTAGCGGGAGGGCCTTAGCCTACGAGCAGTACTTC

clone_size: NA
j_call: TRBJ1-2
v_call: TRBV6-1
d_call: NA
cdr3_aa: CASSERPANYGYTF
cdr3_nt: TGTGCCAGCAGTGAAAGGCCAGCAAACTATGGCTACACCTTC

clone_size: once
j_call: TRBJ2-1
v_call: TRBV4-2
d_call: NA
cdr3_aa: CASSQEEAYNEQFF
cdr3_nt: TGTGCCAGCAGCCAAGAAGAAGCCTACAATGAGCAGTTCTTC

clone_size: NA
j_call: TRBJ2-7
v_call: TRBV4-2
d_call: NA
cdr3_aa: CASSQGFAGSSYEQYF
cdr3_nt: TGTGCCAGCAGCCAAGGGTTCGCGGGGAGCTCCTACGAGCAGTACTTC

clone_size: NA
j_call: TRBJ2-1
v_call: TRBV7-2
d_call: NA
cdr3_aa: CASSFDRSYNEQFF
cdr3_nt: TGTGCCAGCAGCTTCGACAGGTCCTACAATGAGCAGTTCTTC

clone_size: NA
j_call: TRBJ1-4
v_call: TRBV10-2
d_call: NA
cdr3_aa: CASSEWDSGKLFF
cdr3_nt: TGCGCCAGCAGTGAGTGGGACTCGGGAAAACTGTTTTTT

clone_size: once
j_call: TRBJ2-2
v_call: TRBV19
d_call: NA
cdr3_aa: CASKALQGRKNTGELFF
cdr3_nt: TGTGCCAGTAAGGCTCTTCAGGGGCGCAAGAACACCGGGGAGCTGTTTTTT

clone_size: NA
j_call: TRBJ2-3
v_call: TRBV10-3
d_call: TRBD2
cdr3_aa: CAISDGGGPDTQYF
cdr3_nt: TGTGCCATCAGTGACGGGGGGGGACCGGATACGCAGTATTTT

clone_size: NA
j_call: TRBJ2-7
v_call: TRBV28
d_call: NA
cdr3_aa: CASSQPGESSYEQYF
cdr3_nt: TGTGCCAGCAGCCAACCAGGGGAGAGCTCCTACGAGCAGTACTTC

clone_size: NA
j_call: TRBJ2-7
v_call: TRBV2
d_call: TRBD1
cdr3_aa: CASKTGATFPYEQYF
cdr3_nt: TGTGCCAGCAAAACAGGGGCCACTTTCCCTTACGAGCAGTACTTC

clone_size: NA
j_call: TRBJ2-1
v_call: TRBV7-8
d_call: TRBD2
cdr3_aa: CASSPRPASGYYNEQFF
cdr3_nt: TGTGCCAGCAGCCCCCGCCCCGCTAGCGGTTACTACAATGAGCAGTTCTTC

clone_size: NA
j_call: TRBJ1-6
v_call: TRBV30
d_call: NA
cdr3_aa: CAWTRDGYNSPLHF
cdr3_nt: TGTGCCTGGACCCGGGACGGGTATAATTCACCCCTCCACTTT

clone_size: NA
j_call: TRBJ1-1
v_call: TRBV18
d_call: TRBD1
cdr3_aa: CASSRDRDQAFF
cdr3_nt: TGTGCCAGCTCACGCGACAGGGATCAAGCTTTCTTT

clone_size: NA
j_call: TRBJ1-5
v_call: TRBV19
d_call: TRBD1
cdr3_aa: CASSKGQGYSNQPQHF
cdr3_nt: TGTGCCAGTAGTAAGGGACAGGGGTATAGCAATCAGCCCCAGCATTTT

clone_size: few
j_call: TRBJ2-6
v_call: TRBV19
d_call: NA
cdr3_aa: CASLQGSGANVLTF
cdr3_nt: TGTGCCAGTCTACAGGGCTCTGGGGCCAACGTCCTGACTTTC

clone_size: once
j_call: TRBJ1-5
v_call: TRBV7-4
d_call: NA
cdr3_aa: CASSFDFRQSYSNQPQHF
cdr3_nt: TGTGCCAGCAGCTTTGATTTTCGGCAGTCTTATAGCAATCAGCCCCAGCATTTT

clone_size: NA
j_call: TRBJ2-7
v_call: TRBV27
d_call: TRBD1
cdr3_aa: CASSRTGNEQYF
cdr3_nt: TGTGCCAGCAGTAGGACAGGGAACGAGCAGTACTTC

clone_size: once
j_call: TRBJ2-1
v_call: TRBV30
d_call: NA
cdr3_aa: CAWTGGNEQFF
cdr3_nt: TGTGCCTGGACAGGGGGGAATGAGCAGTTCTTC

clone_size: NA
j_call: TRBJ2-3
v_call: TRBV2
d_call: NA
cdr3_aa: CASSPRGPLSTDTQYF
cdr3_nt: TGTGCCAGCAGTCCGCGGGGACCTTTAAGCACAGATACGCAGTATTTT

clone_size: NA
j_call: TRBJ1-2
v_call: TRBV5-1
d_call: NA
cdr3_aa: CASSLGTNYGYTF
cdr3_nt: TGCGCCAGCAGCTTGGGTACTAACTATGGCTACACCTTC

clone_size: once
j_call: TRBJ2-4
v_call: TRBV5-8
d_call: NA
cdr3_aa: CASSLPNIQYF
cdr3_nt: TGTGCCAGCAGCTTGCCAAACATTCAGTACTTC

clone_size: NA
j_call: TRBJ2-3
v_call: TRBV2
d_call: TRBD2
cdr3_aa: CASSKTSGRTPDTQYF
cdr3_nt: TGTGCCAGCAGTAAGACTAGCGGGAGGACCCCAGATACGCAGTATTTT

clone_size: few
j_call: TRBJ2-1
v_call: TRBV23-1
d_call: TRBD1
cdr3_aa: CASSQSRGTGNEQFF
cdr3_nt: TGCGCCAGCAGTCAATCGCGCGGGACAGGCAATGAGCAGTTCTTC

clone_size: many
j_call: TRBJ1-2
v_call: TRBV4-1
d_call: NA
cdr3_aa: CASSQVGGVVDNYGYTF
cdr3_nt: TGCGCCAGCAGCCAAGTCGGCGGGGTTGTAGATAACTATGGCTACACCTTC

clone_size: NA
j_call: TRBJ2-5
v_call: TRBV2
d_call: NA
cdr3_aa: CASSIQETQYF
cdr3_nt: TGTGCCAGCAGCATCCAAGAGACCCAGTACTTC

clone_size: NA
j_call: TRBJ1-1
v_call: TRBV11-2
d_call: NA
cdr3_aa: CASSYLGVNTEAFF
cdr3_nt: TGTGCCAGCAGCTACCTTGGGGTGAACACTGAAGCTTTCTTT

clone_size: NA
j_call: TRBJ1-4
v_call: TRBV4-2
d_call: TRBD1
cdr3_aa: CASSLNRGTNEKLFF
cdr3_nt: TGTGCCAGCAGCTTGAACAGGGGAACTAATGAAAAACTGTTTTTT

clone_size: NA
j_call: TRBJ2-7
v_call: TRBV2
d_call: TRBD2
cdr3_aa: CASSDRLAGNYEQYF
cdr3_nt: TGTGCCAGCAGTGATCGGCTAGCGGGAAACTACGAGCAGTACTTC

clone_size: NA
j_call: TRBJ2-3
v_call: TRBV27
d_call: TRBD2
cdr3_aa: CASRPGGSTYTQYF
cdr3_nt: TGTGCCAGCAGGCCCGGCGGGAGCACATATACGCAGTATTTT

clone_size: NA
j_call: TRBJ1-1
v_call: TRBV4-1
d_call: NA
cdr3_aa: CASSRDHGRDEAFF
cdr3_nt: TGCGCCAGCAGCCGAGACCATGGACGGGATGAAGCTTTCTTT

clone_size: NA
j_call: TRBJ1-5
v_call: TRBV19
d_call: NA
cdr3_aa: CAIGAKNQPQHF
cdr3_nt: TGTGCCATCGGGGCCAAAAATCAGCCCCAGCATTTT

clone_size: NA
j_call: TRBJ1-2
v_call: TRBV14
d_call: NA
cdr3_aa: CASSVRGYYGYTF
cdr3_nt: TGTGCCAGCAGCGTCCGAGGATACTATGGCTACACCTTC

clone_size: once
j_call: TRBJ1-5
v_call: TRBV27
d_call: TRBD1
cdr3_aa: CASSKGTASNQPQHF
cdr3_nt: TGTGCCAGCAGCAAAGGGACAGCTAGCAATCAGCCCCAGCATTTT

clone_size: NA
j_call: TRBJ2-1
v_call: TRBV29-1
d_call: TRBD2
cdr3_aa: CSVEASGSSYNEQFF
cdr3_nt: TGCAGCGTTGAGGCTAGCGGGAGCTCCTACAATGAGCAGTTCTTC

clone_size: NA
j_call: TRBJ2-3
v_call: TRBV15
d_call: TRBD2
cdr3_aa: CATSRGLSADTQYF
cdr3_nt: TGTGCCACCAGCCGGGGACTATCGGCAGATACGCAGTATTTT

clone_size: NA
j_call: TRBJ1-3
v_call: TRBV14
d_call: NA
cdr3_aa: CASSQAWPSSGNTIYF
cdr3_nt: TGTGCCAGCAGCCAAGCCTGGCCTTCCTCTGGAAACACCATATATTTT

clone_size: NA
j_call: TRBJ2-2
v_call: TRBV7-9
d_call: TRBD1
cdr3_aa: CASSFRDRGSGELFF
cdr3_nt: TGTGCCAGCAGCTTCCGGGACAGGGGATCCGGGGAGCTGTTTTTT

clone_size: NA
j_call: TRBJ1-5
v_call: TRBV28
d_call: TRBD1
cdr3_aa: CASENRGGNQPQHF
cdr3_nt: TGTGCCAGCGAAAACAGGGGTGGCAATCAGCCCCAGCATTTT

clone_size: NA
j_call: TRBJ1-5
v_call: TRBV28
d_call: NA
cdr3_aa: CASTPGGSGQPQHF
cdr3_nt: TGTGCCAGCACCCCGGGGGGAAGCGGCCAGCCCCAGCATTTT

clone_size: NA
j_call: TRBJ2-7
v_call: TRBV2
d_call: NA
cdr3_aa: CASSEGTGLWYF
cdr3_nt: TGTGCCAGCAGTGAGGGGACGGGCCTCTGGTACTTC

clone_size: NA
j_call: TRBJ1-1
v_call: TRBV7-9
d_call: NA
cdr3_aa: CASSLEASRAEAFF
cdr3_nt: TGTGCCAGCAGCTTAGAGGCCAGTAGGGCTGAAGCTTTCTTT

clone_size: few
j_call: TRBJ1-5
v_call: TRBV6-1
d_call: NA
cdr3_aa: CASSTGLGGQPQHF
cdr3_nt: TGTGCCAGCAGTACGGGTCTCGGAGGTCAGCCCCAGCATTTT

clone_size: NA
j_call: TRBJ1-1
v_call: TRBV28
d_call: NA
cdr3_aa: CASSSIHTEAFF
cdr3_nt: TGTGCCAGCAGTTCAATTCACACTGAAGCTTTCTTT

clone_size: NA
j_call: TRBJ1-4
v_call: TRBV30
d_call: TRBD1
cdr3_aa: CAWSLPGTVNEKLFF
cdr3_nt: TGTGCCTGGAGTCTCCCCGGGACAGTTAATGAAAAACTGTTTTTT

clone_size: few
j_call: TRBJ1-1
v_call: TRBV5-8
d_call: TRBD1
cdr3_aa: CASSPNRGGLMNTEAFF
cdr3_nt: TGTGCCAGCAGCCCCAACAGGGGAGGACTCATGAACACTGAAGCTTTCTTT

clone_size: NA
j_call: TRBJ1-5
v_call: TRBV5-5
d_call: NA
cdr3_aa: CASSLSVYSNQPQHF
cdr3_nt: TGTGCCAGCAGCTTGTCCGTATATAGCAATCAGCCCCAGCATTTT

clone_size: NA
j_call: TRBJ2-2
v_call: TRBV7-3
d_call: NA
cdr3_aa: CASSSHLTGELFF
cdr3_nt: TGTGCCAGCAGCTCCCATCTCACCGGGGAGCTGTTTTTT

clone_size: NA
j_call: TRBJ1-2
v_call: TRBV19
d_call: NA
cdr3_aa: CASRSPPKADYGYTF
cdr3_nt: TGTGCCAGTAGATCCCCTCCGAAGGCGGACTATGGCTACACCTTC

clone_size: NA
j_call: TRBJ1-1
v_call: TRBV5-1
d_call: TRBD1
cdr3_aa: CASSWDSMNTEAFF
cdr3_nt: TGCGCCAGCAGCTGGGACAGTATGAACACTGAAGCTTTCTTT

clone_size: few
j_call: TRBJ2-5
v_call: TRBV2
d_call: NA
cdr3_aa: CASRQGTETQYF
cdr3_nt: TGTGCCAGCAGGCAGGGTACGGAGACCCAGTACTTC

clone_size: NA
j_call: TRBJ2-7
v_call: TRBV6-5
d_call: NA
cdr3_aa: CASSYYSVSRPYEQYF
cdr3_nt: TGTGCCAGCAGTTACTACTCCGTCAGCAGACCCTACGAGCAGTACTTC

clone_size: NA
j_call: TRBJ2-1
v_call: TRBV7-9
d_call: TRBD2
cdr3_aa: CASSLVLAGGVANEQFF
cdr3_nt: TGTGCCAGCAGCTTAGTACTAGCGGGAGGAGTGGCCAATGAGCAGTTCTTC

clone_size: NA
j_call: TRBJ2-3
v_call: TRBV29-1
d_call: TRBD2
cdr3_aa: CSVGLAGSGTDTQYF
cdr3_nt: TGCAGCGTTGGGCTAGCGGGATCTGGCACAGATACGCAGTATTTT